Shown below are 15 T cell receptor beta chains from a single sample sequenced in a study of memory CD4+ T cells and cytomegalovirus serostatus. The sort gate was single viable CD3+CD4+CD8-CD45RO+ cells for memory CD4+ T cells. Sequencing was performed with immunoSEQ multiplex PCR; in TCRdb, only in-frame clones are kept and a portion is missing. The profile shows tens of thousands of clones, 60% to 85% of them singletons. Sequencing was performed on memory CD4+ T cells from blood. The receptors shown here come from an adult in good health and CMV-seropositive.

The chain couples TRBV5-1 to TRBJ1-5, with D perhaps matching TRBD1 (5 bases). This CDR3 comprises 14 residues. Germline values: CDR1 SGHRS, CDR2 YFSETQ. The V and J ends lost 2 bases and 7 bases respectively, with 13 bases between them. The CDR3 is CASSLGESGQPQHF. The CDR3 bases are TGCGCCAGCAGCTTAGGGGAATCAGGGCAGCCCCAGCATTTT.

The chain combines TRBV5-4 with TRBJ2-7; the match to TRBD2 covers 8 bases. This CDR3 spans 15 amino acids. In germline, CDR1 is SGHNT, CDR2 YYREEE (reference sequence). V gave up 4 bases and J gave up 5 bases; unmatched junction bases: 11. The DNA of the CDR3 is TGTGCCAGCAGCAGTCAACTAGCGGATGACGACGAGCAGTACTTC. Translation: CASSSQLADDDEQYF.

The gene calls are TRBV28 and TRBJ1-1; D is uncertain. V lost 5 bases, J lost 4 bases, and 5 bases lay in between. The CDR3 contains 11 residues. Germline V gives CDR1 MDHEN, CDR2 SYDVKM. The CDR3 spells CASSILTEAFF. CDR3 coding DNA: TGTGCCAGCAGTATACTCACTGAAGCTTTCTTT.

CDR3 in amino acids: CASSLGWRALYEQYF. DNA of the CDR3: TGTGCCAGCAGCTTAGGATGGAGGGCCCTCTACGAGCAGTACTTC. The chain employs TRBV7-8 and TRBJ2-7, with D possibly TRBD2 on 6 matching bases. V was pared by 1 base and J by 3 bases, with 13 bases between. The CDR3 consists of 15 residues. Germline CDR1 and CDR2: SGHVS and FQNEAQ. Variable domain in full (rest from reference TRBV7-8 and TRBJ2-7): GAGVSQSPRYKVAKRGQDVALRCDPISGHVSLFWYQQALGQGPEFLTYFQNEAQLDKSGLPSDRFFAERPEGSVSTLKIQRTQQEDSAVYLCASSLGWRALYEQYFGPGTRLTVT.

CDR3 in DNA: TGTGCCAGCAGCTTAAACGGATACTACGAGCAGTACTTC. This encodes CASSLNGYYEQYF. This chain links TRBV7-9 with TRBJ2-7, with D hard to call. Trimming stripped 2 bases from V and 3 bases from J, with 8 bases between. Looked up from germline, CDR1 is SEHNR and CDR2 is FQNEAQ (reference sequence). The CDR3 has 13 residues.

J is TRBJ2-1 and V is TRBV7-2; no definite D call. V dropped 1 base and J dropped 8 bases, with 15 bases sitting between them. This CDR3 has 15 residues. Germline CDR1 is SGHTA and CDR2 is FQGNSA. As DNA, the CDR3 is TGTGCCAGCAGCTTAGTGAAGGTTCAAGCCCATGAGCAGTTCTTC. Its translation is CASSLVKVQAHEQFF.

This chain connects TRBV4-1 to TRBJ1-6; D uncertain. The CDR3 totals 16 residues. V lost 0 bases, J lost 8 bases, and 14 bases lay in between. Germline CDR1 MGHRA, CDR2 YSYEKL. DNA for the CDR3: TGCGCCAGCAGCCAAGAGCAAGGGATTGGGGATTCACCCCTCCACTTT. Translated, it gives CASSQEQGIGDSPLHF.

This chain links TRBV28 with TRBJ1-5; D is uncertain. This CDR3 region has 12 residues. The germline gives CDR1 MDHEN, CDR2 SYDVKM. V lost 8 bases and J 0 bases, leaving 5 bases between the germline ends. The CDR3 sequence: CASSGSNQPQHF. The CDR3 nucleotides read TGTGCCAGCTCCGGTAGCAATCAGCCCCAGCATTTT.

The chain joins TRBV29-1 to TRBJ1-1, with D perhaps matching TRBD1 (6 bases). V was trimmed by 3 bases and J by 3 bases, leaving 11 bases between them. Per the germline V gene, CDR1 is SQVTM and CDR2 is ANQGSEA. The CDR3 is 13 residues long. CDR3 nucleotides: TGCAGCGTTGACATGGGGGCTGACACTGAAGCTTTCTTT. Encoded protein: CSVDMGADTEAFF.

As regards this clone: A clone one base away is much larger, so this may be a read error. V is TRBV7-3 and J is TRBJ1-1; D is ambiguous. Germline lookup yields CDR1 SGHTA and CDR2 FQGTGA. CDR3 length equals 14 residues. CDR3 in amino acids: CVSSPGNLNTEAFF. CDR3 in DNA: TGTGTCAGCAGTCCGGGCAATTTGAACACTGAAGCTTTCTTT. Full variable domain (outside the CDR3, taken from reference TRBV7-3 and TRBJ1-1): GAGVSQTPSNKVTEKGKYVELRCDPISGHTALYWYRQSLGQGPEFLIYFQGTGAADDSGLPNDRFFAVRPEGSVSTLKIQRTERGDSAVYLCVSSPGNLNTEAFFGQGTRLTVV.

The gene calls are TRBV7-9 and TRBJ2-7, with 14 nucleotides matching TRBD2. The CDR3 has 19 residues. Trimming took 4 bases from V and 0 from J; bases not matched to a gene: 11. Germline V CDR1 and CDR2: SEHNR, FQNEAQ (reference sequence). The CDR3 DNA sequence: TGTGCCAGCAGCTCCTGGACTAGCGGGAGGAGGGGGAACTCCTACGAGCAGTACTTC. This sequence encodes CASSSWTSGRRGNSYEQYF.

In its sample, this clone was seen a few times. The chain recombines TRBV28 with TRBJ1-1; tentatively, D is TRBD1 (6 bases). CDR1 MDHEN and CDR2 SYDVKM come from the germline V gene. This CDR3 spans 15 amino acids. V was pared by 4 bases and J by 3 bases, with 15 bases between. The CDR3 is CASSSFTGLDTEAFF. The CDR3 DNA reads as TGTGCCAGCAGTTCTTTCACAGGGCTTGACACTGAAGCTTTCTTT.

This chain uses TRBV2 with TRBJ1-1; tentatively, D is TRBD1 (5 bases). The CDR3 is 14 residues long. Germline V gene data show CDR1 as SNHLY and CDR2 as FYNNEI. The V gene lost 5 bases and the J gene lost 0 bases, with 10 bases spanning the gap. CDR3 DNA sequence: TGTGCCAGCAGTAAGGGACGGATGAACACTGAAGCTTTCTTT. It translates to CASSKGRMNTEAFF.

This clone was found once. The V gene is TRBV5-1, the J gene TRBJ2-7, with a tentative D call TRBD2 (6 bases). Germline V gene data show CDR1 as SGHRS and CDR2 as YFSETQ. The CDR3 is made up of 16 amino acids. Trimming removed 5 bases from V and 7 bases from J, with 25 bases in between. As DNA, the CDR3 is TGCGCCAGCAGGAACGCGGGACCAGCAAAGGTGTTGGAGCAGTACTTC. Translating gives CASRNAGPAKVLEQYF.

This clone was seen only a few times. CDR3 nucleotides: TGTGCCATCAGTCAAGACAGGGGGATCGGGGAGCAGTACTTC. It codes for CAISQDRGIGEQYF. This chain connects TRBV10-3 to TRBJ2-7, with 9 positions matching TRBD1. Germline CDR1 ENHRY, CDR2 SYGVKD. This CDR3 region has 14 residues. V lost 5 bases and J lost 7; bases outside the gene matches: 9.